A single sample is the source of the 17 T cell receptor beta chains below, sequenced in a study of PD-L1 blockade in urothelial cancer. Profiling relied on immunoSEQ multiplex PCR, and the TCRdb table lists in-frame clones only, not all of them. The sample consists of some 35,000 clones, 80% to 95% of them appearing once. Source: PBMCs, taken around atezolizumab (anti-PD-L1) treatment. These receptors came from a man between 70 and 80 years old with urothelial cancer.

The rearrangement uses TRBV19 and TRBJ1-1; a weak D match, TRBD1 (5 bases). The germline CDR1 and CDR2 sequences are LNHDA and SQIVND (reference sequence). V was shortened by 2 bases and J by 1 base, with 5 bases between the two germline ends. The length of the CDR3 is 13 residues. Written as DNA, the CDR3 is TGTGCCAGTAGTATACAGGGGAACACTGAAGCTTTCTTT. Translated: CASSIQGNTEAFF.

This chain joins TRBV5-4 and TRBJ2-7, with D tentatively TRBD1 (5 bases). The germline CDR1 and CDR2 sequences are SGHNT and YYREEE (reference sequence). This CDR3 spans 15 amino acids. Trimming removed 1 base from V and 6 bases from J, with 17 bases in between. In DNA, the CDR3 is TGTGCCAGCAGCTTGTCAAAGGGGCCCCTCGGCGAGCAGTACTTC. Protein sequence: CASSLSKGPLGEQYF.

CDR3 nucleotides: TGTGCCAGCAGCTTGGGGACTAGCGGGAAGGAGGAGCAGTTCTTC. Protein: CASSLGTSGKEEQFF. This chain connects TRBV5-4 to TRBJ2-1; 12 bases match TRBD2. Germline CDR1 is SGHNT and CDR2 is YYREEE (reference sequence). The CDR3 extends over 15 amino acids. The J segment lost 10 bases and the V segment lost 0 bases, leaving 5 bases of the junction unmatched.

The rearrangement uses TRBV5-1 and TRBJ2-5; D is ambiguous. The CDR3 totals 12 residues. The V gene's germline CDR1 is SGHRS and CDR2 YFSETQ. V lost 5 bases to trimming and J lost 2 bases, with 7 bases between them. CDR3 DNA sequence: TGCGCCAGCAGGCTCAGACAAGAGACCCAGTACTTC. It specifies CASRLRQETQYF.

This clone came up once. The chain carries TRBV28 and TRBJ1-3; possible D gene TRBD1, 5 bases. This CDR3 region has 15 residues. From germline, CDR1 is MDHEN and CDR2 SYDVKM. Trimming pared 5 bases from V and 0 bases from J, leaving 11 bases between. CDR3 coding DNA: TGTGCCAGCAGTCAGGGAGGGAGCTCTGGAAACACCATATATTTT. Its translation: CASSQGGSSGNTIYF.

The chain links TRBV5-1 to TRBJ2-1; 10 bases line up with TRBD2. V lost 0 bases, J lost 9 bases, and 6 bases stayed unmatched. The CDR3 has 15 residues. Germline assignment: CDR1 SGHRS and CDR2 YFSETQ. CDR3 region: CASSLAGTSESEQFF. The CDR3 DNA sequence: TGCGCCAGCAGCTTGGCGGGGACTAGCGAGAGTGAGCAGTTCTTC.

The chain combines TRBV11-2 with TRBJ2-1; 9 bases are shared with TRBD2. V shed 5 bases and J 9 bases; nucleotides not matched to a gene: 8. Germline lookup yields CDR1 SGHAT and CDR2 FQNNGV. CDR3 length: 14 amino acids. Here the CDR3 reads CASSQPGLASEQFF. The CDR3 DNA reads as TGTGCCAGCAGCCAACCGGGACTAGCTAGTGAGCAGTTCTTC.

The chain combines TRBV28 with TRBJ1-1; 7 bases fit TRBD1. Trimming cost V 5 bases and J 0 bases; bases outside gene matches: 9. Germline V gene lookup returns CDR1 MDHEN and CDR2 SYDVKM. The CDR3 has 16 residues. CDR3 nucleotide sequence: TGTGCCAGCAGTCGCACTGACAGGGCTGTGAACACTGAAGCTTTCTTT. Protein: CASSRTDRAVNTEAFF. Full variable domain (rest looked up from reference TRBV28 and TRBJ1-1): DVKVTQSSRYLVKRTGEKVFLECVQDMDHENMFWYRQDPGLGLRLIYFSYDVKMKEKGDIPEGYSVSREKKERFSLILESASTNQTSMYLCASSRTDRAVNTEAFFGQGTRLTVV.

Remarks on this clone: This CDR3 is also generated by other DNA sequences in the sample. The chain couples TRBV4-1 to TRBJ1-5; D is ambiguous. Germline V gives CDR1 MGHRA, CDR2 YSYEKL. With 0 bases removed from V and 0 bases from J, the gap between germline ends came to 6 bases. The CDR3 is made up of 15 amino acids. The CDR3 bases are TGCGCCAGCAGCCAAGATCCCAATAGCAATCAGCCCCAGCATTTT. It yields the protein CASSQDPNSNQPQHF.

The chain has TRBV2 and TRBJ1-2, with 9 nucleotides matching TRBD1. Per germline, CDR1 SNHLY and CDR2 FYNNEI. V shed 7 bases and J 3 bases; nucleotides not matched to a gene: 3. The CDR3 loop spans 13 amino acids. The CDR3 spells CASTRDRDYGYTF. CDR3 coding DNA: TGTGCCAGCACCCGGGACAGGGACTATGGCTACACCTTC.

The rearrangement uses TRBV27 and TRBJ2-2, with 9 bases matching TRBD2. The V and J ends lost 2 bases and 7 bases, in that order; junction bases with no gene match: 8. The germline V gene encodes CDR1 MNHEY and CDR2 SMNVEV (reference sequence). The CDR3 runs 16 residues. CDR3 nucleotide sequence: TGTGCCAGCAGTTTACCGTCCGGGACTAGCATCGGGGAGCTGTTTTTT. Its translation is CASSLPSGTSIGELFF.

The rearrangement uses TRBV18 and TRBJ2-7, with 7 bases matching TRBD1. Germline CDR1 reads KGHSH; CDR2 reads LQKENI. The J segment lost 2 bases and the V segment lost 0 bases, leaving 1 base of the junction unmatched. CDR3 length: 14 amino acids. The CDR3 loop is CASSPPGQPYEQYF. CDR3 DNA sequence: TGTGCCAGCTCACCACCGGGACAGCCCTACGAGCAGTACTTC.

The rearrangement joins TRBV28 to TRBJ2-3; the D gene is possibly TRBD1 (6 bases). Germline CDR1 MDHEN, CDR2 SYDVKM. This CDR3 is 14 amino acids long. Deletions cut 4 bases from V and 5 bases from J, with 13 bases between. The CDR3 coding sequence is TGTGCCAGCAGTTCCCGGGACATTGGAGATACGCAGTATTTT. Residues: CASSSRDIGDTQYF.

This rearrangement joins TRBV6-5 to TRBJ2-7; TRBD1 aligns across 8 bases. V shed 4 bases and J 0 bases; nucleotides not matched to a gene: 8. Looked up from germline, CDR1 is MNHEY and CDR2 is SVGAGI. This CDR3 comprises 16 residues. The CDR3 loop is CASSSPRDRGSYEQYF. CDR3 DNA sequence: TGTGCCAGCAGTTCCCCCCGTGACAGGGGCTCCTACGAGCAGTACTTC.

The chain is built from TRBV11-2 and TRBJ2-1; the match to TRBD2 covers 10 bases. Germline CDR1 SGHAT, CDR2 FQNNGV. V gave up 4 bases and J gave up 6 bases; unmatched junction bases: 9. This CDR3 region has 16 residues. The CDR3 DNA reads as TGTGCCAGCAGCTACCCGGGACTAGCGAGAATCAATGAGCAGTTCTTC. It yields the protein CASSYPGLARINEQFF.

The chain employs TRBV2 and TRBJ1-5; D may be TRBD1 (5 bases). CDR1 SNHLY and CDR2 FYNNEI come from the germline V gene. The length of the CDR3 is 13 residues. Trimming shortened V by 5 bases and J by 4 bases, and 9 bases separated the two germline ends. The CDR3, as DNA: TGTGCCAGCAGTTTAGGGGTAAATCAGCCCCAGCATTTT. It yields the protein CASSLGVNQPQHF.

This sequence joins TRBV27 and TRBJ1-5, with D unclear. The V gene lost 5 bases and the J gene lost 4 bases, with 12 bases spanning the gap. This CDR3 has 14 amino acids. Looked up from germline, CDR1 is MNHEY and CDR2 is SMNVEV (reference sequence). Written as DNA, the CDR3 is TGTGCCAGCAGTCTAGGGAGGAGGAATCAGCCCCAGCATTTT. The encoded protein is CASSLGRRNQPQHF.